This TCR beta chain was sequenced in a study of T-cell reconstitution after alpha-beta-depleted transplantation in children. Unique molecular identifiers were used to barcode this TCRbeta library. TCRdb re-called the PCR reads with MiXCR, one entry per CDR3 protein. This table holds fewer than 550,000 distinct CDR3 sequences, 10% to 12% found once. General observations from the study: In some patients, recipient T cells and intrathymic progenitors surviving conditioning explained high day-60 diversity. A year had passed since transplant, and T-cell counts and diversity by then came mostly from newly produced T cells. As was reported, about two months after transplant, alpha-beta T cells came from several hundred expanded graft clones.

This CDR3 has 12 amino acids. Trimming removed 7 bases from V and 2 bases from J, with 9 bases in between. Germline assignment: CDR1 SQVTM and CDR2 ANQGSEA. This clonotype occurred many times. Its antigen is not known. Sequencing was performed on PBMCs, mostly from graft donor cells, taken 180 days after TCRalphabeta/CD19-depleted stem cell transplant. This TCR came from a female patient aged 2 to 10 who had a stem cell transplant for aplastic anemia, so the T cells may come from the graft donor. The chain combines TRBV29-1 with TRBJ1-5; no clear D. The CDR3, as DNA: TGCAGCGCCGGGGAGGGCAATCAGCCCCAGCATTTT. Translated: CSAGEGNQPQHF.